The clone carrying this T cell receptor (beta chain) was counted many times. Its antigen remains unidentified. The CDR3 extends 3 residues past the end of the read, so its final part is completed from the germline J gene. Here immunoSEQ multiplex PCR was the method, and the copy in TCRdb shows in-frame clones only, minus some. The repertoire consists of approximately 75,000 clones, none detected only once. The data are from a study of T cell clonality in common variable immunodeficiency. General study results and limits: Compared with controls, CVID subjects had fewer shared TCRbeta clones. TCRbeta clonality was increased in CVID versus healthy controls.

V lost 0 bases and J 6 bases, leaving 4 bases between the germline ends. Germline V gives CDR1 SGDLS, CDR2 YYNGEE. The CDR3 extends over 12 amino acids. Most patients and controls had Caucasian heritage. Heparinized whole blood, roughly 5 to 8 ml, came from each donor. J is TRBJ2-1 and V is TRBV9; D not resolved. Specimen: peripheral blood mononuclear cells. This clonotype was sampled from a person aged 18-70 years in good health. CDR3 DNA, as far as it was read: TGTGCCAGCAGCGTAGACGGCAATGAG. It translates to CASSVDGNE. The whole CDR3 sequence is CASSVDGNEQFF.